This T cell receptor beta chain came from a study of blood T cell repertoires in COVID-19. For the study at large: The United States, Italy and Spain were the sources of the acute and convalescent COVID-19 samples. PBMCs, B-cell-depleted T cells, or T cells provided the cDNA or gDNA that made up the material.

In the original workflow: Estimation of nucleated cell counts was performed using reference gene primer amplification. The assay was immunoSEQ multiplex PCR, and TCRdb's table has in-frame clones only and misses some. D and trimming were read from the DNA, whereas the V and J calls and clone size are those reported in that table. The sample has approximately 240,000 clones, 70% to 90% seen once. The CDR3 length is 16 residues. The J segment lost 5 bases and the V segment lost 6 bases, leaving 6 bases of the junction unmatched. Germline CDR1 and CDR2: LGHNT and FRNRAP. This chain joins TRBV12-5 and TRBJ2-1, with TRBD2 identical over 14 bases. This clonotype was sampled from a woman younger than 35 who had recovered from COVID-19. Sequenced sample: peripheral blood. The CDR3 coding sequence is TGTGCTAGTGGCCAGGGACTAGCGGGAGTGGACAATGAGCAGTTCTTC. This sequence encodes CASGQGLAGVDNEQFF.